This T cell receptor beta chain was recorded in a study of TIL therapy for anti-PD-1-resistant metastatic lung cancer. The CDR3 has 12 amino acids. From germline, CDR1 is SGHTA and CDR2 FQGNSA. V was cut by 5 bases and J by 6 bases, with 10 bases left in between. Described time point: pre-treatment sample, taken before nivolumab and TIL therapy. The tumor samples were excised metastases, mostly pleural nodules or supraclavicular lymph nodes. Enrollment ran from 2017 to early 2020. The libraries were made with immunoSEQ v3. Profiled with immunoSEQ multiplex PCR; TCRdb holds only in-frame clones, not every one. The table lists approximately 95,000 clones, under 70% of them singletons. This clone was observed many times. Its specificity is unknown. Study-level findings and limits: The cohort had more treatment-naive, never-smoker and oncogene-addicted patients than typical.

This sequence was found in a person aged 25-79 years with non-small cell lung cancer. Sequences were derived from tumor tissue, sampled at baseline. The chain carries TRBV7-2 and TRBJ1-2, with no clear D. The DNA of the CDR3 is TGTGCCAGCAGCGAAAATGGGAATGGCTACACCTTC. Protein: CASSENGNGYTF. Complete variable domain (other parts from reference TRBV7-2 and TRBJ1-2): GAGVSQSPSNKVTEKGKDVELRCDPISGHTALYWYRQSLGQGLEFLIYFQGNSAPDKSGLPSDRFSAERTGGSVSTLTIQRTQQEDSAVYLCASSENGNGYTFGSGTRLTVV.